These 19 T cell receptor beta chains were sequenced from one sample in a study of blood T cell repertoires in COVID-19. This table comes from immunoSEQ multiplex PCR, and its TCRdb copy is limited to in-frame clones, with some not included. The sample lists 50,000 or so clones, approximately 84% seen once, with 15% in the top ten. What was sequenced was peripheral blood. The receptors come from a human donor with active COVID-19. The donor label of this sample is uncertain.

The J gene is TRBJ1-2, the V gene TRBV7-9; D gene ambiguous. The V and J ends lost 5 bases and 4 bases respectively, with 14 bases between them. CDR1 SEHNR and CDR2 FQNEAQ come from the germline V gene (reference sequence). This CDR3 has 14 amino acids. For the CDR3, the DNA is TGTGCCAGCAGCCATCTTGATTCGGGCTATGGCTACACCTTC. Translation gives CASSHLDSGYGYTF.

The chain links TRBV4-3 to TRBJ2-2; 11 bases align to TRBD2. Unmatched junction bases numbered 11, after V lost 0 bases and J lost 5 bases. The CDR3 contains 19 residues. CDR1 LGHNA and CDR2 YSLEER come from the germline V gene. CDR3 coding DNA: TGCGCCAGCAGCCAAGATCAAATACTAGCGGGGGCTAATACCGGGGAGCTGTTTTTT. This codes for CASSQDQILAGANTGELFF.

V is TRBV7-9 and J is TRBJ2-5; 9 bases are shared with TRBD2. V shed 4 bases, J shed 0 bases, and the junction held 9 bases outside the gene matches. Germline V gene sequence: CDR1 SEHNR, CDR2 FQNEAQ (reference sequence). This CDR3 contains 17 residues. CDR3 coding DNA: TGTGCCAGCAGCTCCGGCCATAGCGGGGGAGACCAAGAGACCCAGTACTTC. This sequence encodes CASSSGHSGGDQETQYF.

The CDR3 DNA is TGCGCCAGCAGCCACACGTACTCTCTAGGCCCCCTAGCCAAAAACATTCAGTACTTC. It yields the protein CASSHTYSLGPLAKNIQYF. V is TRBV4-1 and J is TRBJ2-4; D is unresolved. CDR1 MGHRA and CDR2 YSYEKL come from the germline V gene. The V and J ends lost 3 bases and 0 bases respectively, with 21 bases between them. The CDR3 has 19 amino acids.

The chain recombines TRBV18 with TRBJ2-2; weak D call: TRBD2 (5 bases). Germline V CDR1 and CDR2: KGHSH, LQKENI. The CDR3 is made up of 15 amino acids. V lost 3 bases, J lost 5 bases, and 13 bases lay in between. The CDR3 reads CASSPTSIETGELFF. CDR3 in DNA: TGTGCCAGCTCACCTACTAGTATCGAAACCGGGGAGCTGTTTTTT.

The CDR3 loop reads CASRSGQGPGYEQYF. In DNA, the CDR3 is TGTGCCAGCAGATCCGGACAGGGGCCCGGTTACGAGCAGTACTTC. This rearrangement joins TRBV5-4 to TRBJ2-7, with 9 bases matching TRBD1. Germline V gene data show CDR1 as SGHNT and CDR2 as YYREEE (reference sequence). The CDR3 is made up of 15 amino acids. Losses at the gene ends were 5 bases for V and 4 bases for J; bases not matched to a gene: 10.

The chain combines TRBV28 with TRBJ2-3, with 7 bases identical to TRBD2. The ends lost 3 bases at V and 4 bases at J; junction bases unmatched: 1. Germline V lookup: CDR1 MDHEN, CDR2 SYDVKM. The CDR3 length is 13 residues. This CDR3 reads CASSFAGADTQYF. The CDR3 DNA reads as TGTGCCAGCAGTTTCGCGGGGGCAGATACGCAGTATTTT.

The CDR3 loop is CASSTDRPEAFF. The CDR3 DNA follows: TGTGCCAGTAGTACGGACAGGCCTGAAGCTTTCTTT. The chain joins TRBV19 to TRBJ1-1; TRBD1 matches 7 bases. Germline V gene sequence: CDR1 LNHDA, CDR2 SQIVND (reference sequence). With V trimmed by 4 bases and J by 6 bases, 2 bases remained unmatched. The CDR3 consists of 12 residues.

The chain has TRBV7-2 and TRBJ1-6; 8 nucleotides align to TRBD1. Germline V CDR1 and CDR2: SGHTA, FQGNSA. V was clipped by 6 bases and J by 0 bases; unmatched bases: 4. The CDR3 length is 16 residues. CDR3 protein: CASRPTGGSYNSPLHF. CDR3 in DNA: TGTGCCAGCAGGCCTACAGGGGGCTCCTATAATTCACCCCTCCACTTT.

V gene TRBV5-1 combines with J gene TRBJ1-1, with 8 nucleotides matching TRBD1. Trimming cost V 4 bases and J 7 bases; bases outside gene matches: 9. CDR1 is SGHRS and CDR2 is YFSETQ in the germline V gene. This CDR3 spans 14 amino acids. DNA of the CDR3: TGCGCCAGCAGCACCCAAGGACAGGGAGGTGAAGCTTTCTTT. It is translated as CASSTQGQGGEAFF.

The rearrangement uses TRBV27 and TRBJ2-5; 11 bases line up with TRBD1. Per the germline V gene, CDR1 is MNHEY and CDR2 is SMNVEV (reference sequence). The CDR3 spans 15 residues. V shed 4 bases, J shed 1 base, and the junction held 2 bases outside the gene matches. DNA for the CDR3: TGTGCCAGCAGTTGGGGACAGGGGGGCCAAGAGACCCAGTACTTC. Translation: CASSWGQGGQETQYF.

The chain joins TRBV6-5 to TRBJ2-5; 8 nucleotides align to TRBD2. This CDR3 comprises 15 residues. V lost 7 bases and J lost 4; bases outside the gene matches: 11. Per germline, CDR1 MNHEY and CDR2 SVGAGI. CDR3 amino acids: CASMLLAGRLETQYF. In DNA, the CDR3 is TGTGCCAGCATGTTGTTAGCGGGGAGGTTAGAGACCCAGTACTTC.

The chain employs TRBV9 and TRBJ2-5, with 8 bases aligning to TRBD1. V lost 0 bases and J lost 7; bases outside the gene matches: 8. Germline V gene lookup returns CDR1 SGDLS and CDR2 YYNGEE. The CDR3 covers 15 residues. The CDR3, as DNA: TGTGCCAGCAGCGTAGGCCAGGGGGCGTCCGGGACCCAGTACTTC. Its protein is CASSVGQGASGTQYF.

This chain uses TRBV7-2 with TRBJ1-1; 8 bases align to TRBD1. The CDR3 runs to 13 residues. With 4 bases clipped from V and 4 bases from J, the junction kept 2 bases outside the gene matches. The germline CDR1 and CDR2 sequences are SGHTA and FQGNSA. This chain's CDR3 is CASSSQGGTEAFF. CDR3 bases: TGTGCCAGCAGCTCACAGGGGGGCACTGAAGCTTTCTTT.

V and J are TRBV27 and TRBJ1-6; the D is unclear. Looked up from germline, CDR1 is MNHEY and CDR2 is SMNVEV (reference sequence). CDR3 length: 14 amino acids. V lost 8 bases to trimming and J lost 7 bases, with 15 bases between them. In DNA, the CDR3 is TGTGCCAGCGGGTTGTGGACTGGGAATTCACCCCTCCACTTT. It codes for CASGLWTGNSPLHF.

CDR3 region: CASSYKPGQPYGYTF. The DNA of the CDR3 is TGTGCCAGTAGTTATAAACCGGGACAGCCCTATGGCTACACCTTC. The chain has TRBV19 and TRBJ1-2; the match to TRBD1 covers 7 bases. The CDR3 totals 15 residues. V was pared by 5 bases and J by 4 bases, with 10 bases of the junction left unmatched. The germline V gene encodes CDR1 LNHDA and CDR2 SQIVND (reference sequence).

Only one count was recorded for this clone. The J gene is TRBJ2-7, the V gene TRBV29-1; TRBD1 might be the D (6 bases). The V gene's germline CDR1 is SQVTM and CDR2 ANQGSEA. V lost 7 bases and J 3 bases, leaving 16 bases between the germline ends. CDR3 length: 13 residues. Here the CDR3 reads CSAISGRGYEQYF. CDR3 nucleotide sequence: TGCAGCGCAATCTCGGGCAGGGGCTACGAGCAGTACTTC.

This clone was recorded once. The J gene is TRBJ1-1, the V gene TRBV18, with a possible D match to TRBD1 (6 bases). Trimming pared 5 bases from V and 2 bases from J, leaving 12 bases between. The CDR3 runs to 14 residues. CDR1 is KGHSH, CDR2 LQKENI, per germline. CDR3 residues: CASSVQGLNTEAFF. As DNA, the CDR3 is TGTGCCAGCTCAGTTCAGGGGCTCAACACTGAAGCTTTCTTT.

The CDR3 DNA reads TGTGCCAGCTCACCTTTCGGAGTCATGAACACTGAAGCTTTCTTT. Protein: CASSPFGVMNTEAFF. V gene TRBV18 combines with J gene TRBJ1-1; D gene unclear. Per germline, CDR1 KGHSH and CDR2 LQKENI. The CDR3 has 15 amino acids. The V end was cut by 3 bases, the J end by 0 bases, with 11 bases between.